The 24 T cell receptor beta chains listed next were all sequenced from one sample in a study of T cells in Graves' hyperthyroidism and ophthalmopathy. From RNA transcripts, TCR beta CDR3 regions were amplified. HTBI primers were used for first-round RT-PCR of the TCR CDR3. One entry per CDR3 protein, called by TCRdb with MiXCR from the multiplex PCR reads. The repertoire holds around 420,000 distinct CDR3 sequences, with around a sixth as singletons. The sequenced sample was blood. These receptors were taken from a woman aged 18-30 years with Graves' hyperthyroidism.

In its sample, this clonotype was seen a few times. The chain has TRBV9 and TRBJ2-7; 7 bases match TRBD1. CDR1 and CDR2 (germline): SGDLS, YYNGEE. The CDR3 is 15 amino acids. V dropped 4 bases and J dropped 1; count of bases not matched to a gene: 8. The CDR3 coding sequence is TGTGCCAGCAGCCCGTGGGGGACAGCTTCCTACGAGCAGTACTTC. Its translation is CASSPWGTASYEQYF. The variable domain in full, with the rest retrieved from reference TRBV9 and TRBJ2-7, is DSGVTQTPKHLITATGQRVTLRCSPRSGDLSVYWYQQSLDQGLQFLIQYYNGEERAKGNILERFSAQQFPDLHSELNLSSLELGDSALYFCASSPWGTASYEQYFGPGTRLTVT.

The gene calls are TRBV5-1 and TRBJ2-3; D ambiguous. Germline V lookup: CDR1 SGHRS, CDR2 YFSETQ. This CDR3 is built from 14 residues. V shed 5 bases and J shed 2 bases, with 12 bases lying between them. The CDR3 here is CASRAAISTDTQYF. The CDR3, as DNA: TGCGCCAGCAGGGCAGCCATATCCACAGATACGCAGTATTTT.

This chain joins TRBV5-1 and TRBJ2-4; 7 bases line up with TRBD1. Germline trimming cut 3 bases from V and 3 bases from J; bases unmatched to any gene: 6. Germline lookup yields CDR1 SGHRS and CDR2 YFSETQ. The CDR3 is made up of 15 amino acids. The CDR3 loop is CASSSGTEGKNIQYF. The CDR3 DNA reads as TGCGCCAGCAGCTCGGGGACAGAGGGCAAAAACATTCAGTACTTC.

This clonotype appeared many times. The chain combines TRBV11-2 with TRBJ1-4; D not resolved. V was trimmed by 1 base and J by 8 bases, leaving 5 bases between them. Per germline, CDR1 SGHAT and CDR2 FQNNGV. This CDR3 region has 12 residues. Here the CDR3 DNA reads TGTGCCAGCAGCTTAGCCCCCGAAAAACTGTTTTTT. Protein sequence: CASSLAPEKLFF.

This clonotype was detected ten times or more. The chain carries TRBV7-2 and TRBJ2-7, with 10 bases aligning to TRBD1. The CDR3 consists of 16 residues. From germline, CDR1 is SGHTA and CDR2 FQGNSA. Unmatched junction bases numbered 11, after V lost 5 bases and J lost 4 bases. The CDR3 is CASSRPAGTGEYEQYF. In DNA form, the CDR3 reads TGTGCCAGCAGCCGTCCAGCCGGGACAGGGGAGTACGAGCAGTACTTC.

This clonotype was observed at least ten times. This chain joins TRBV6-1 and TRBJ2-7, with D maybe TRBD1 (5 bases). Germline CDR1 reads MNHNS; CDR2 reads SASEGT. CDR3 length: 15 amino acids. V lost 5 bases and J 0 bases, leaving 14 bases between the germline ends. CDR3 nucleotides: TGTGCCAGCAGTCAACAGGCGACCTCCTCCTACGAGCAGTACTTC. Its translation is CASSQQATSSYEQYF.

This clonotype was counted a few times. This chain uses TRBV27 with TRBJ1-5, with unresolved D. V lost 4 bases and J 3 bases, leaving 7 bases between the germline ends. From germline, CDR1 is MNHEY and CDR2 SMNVEV (reference sequence). CDR3 length equals 13 residues. The CDR3 coding sequence is TGTGCCAGCAGTTCGGATTACAATCAGCCCCAGCATTTT. This encodes CASSSDYNQPQHF.

Ten or more counts support this clonotype. This chain joins TRBV6-1 and TRBJ2-1; 11 bases line up with TRBD2. The CDR3 contains 18 residues. The ends lost 5 bases at V and 2 bases at J; junction bases unmatched: 11. Germline assignment: CDR1 MNHNS and CDR2 SASEGT. The CDR3 sequence: CASSRRITGLAAYNEQFF. Written as DNA, the CDR3 is TGTGCCAGCAGTCGTCGAATTACGGGACTAGCGGCCTACAATGAGCAGTTCTTC.

In its sample, this clonotype was seen many times. The J gene is TRBJ1-2, the V gene TRBV2; D is unclear. The CDR3 is made up of 12 amino acids. CDR1 SNHLY and CDR2 FYNNEI come from the germline V gene. V was trimmed by 10 bases and J by 1 base, leaving 10 bases between them. DNA of the CDR3: TGTGCCACTATCAGTGTTAACTATGGCTACACCTTC. Protein sequence: CATISVNYGYTF.

This clonotype was counted ten times or more. The CDR3 DNA sequence: TGCAGCGTTGAGCACACATCCTACGAGCAGTACTTC. Its protein is CSVEHTSYEQYF. The J gene is TRBJ2-7, the V gene TRBV29-1; D not resolved. Deletions cut 3 bases from V and 1 base from J, with 7 bases between. There are 12 residues in the CDR3. From germline, CDR1 is SQVTM and CDR2 ANQGSEA.

A few counts support this clonotype. The V and J genes are TRBV6-1 and TRBJ1-5, with a possible D match to TRBD1 (6 bases). V was clipped by 4 bases and J by 1 base, with 20 bases between them. This CDR3 comprises 18 residues. The germline gives CDR1 MNHNS, CDR2 SASEGT. The CDR3: CASSGSLQGMVSNQPQHF. The CDR3 DNA reads TGTGCCAGCAGTGGATCCCTACAGGGAATGGTGAGCAATCAGCCCCAGCATTTT.

The sample holds many counts of this clonotype. The chain links TRBV7-2 to TRBJ1-1; no clear D. CDR3 size: 13 residues. Deletions cut 2 bases from V and 3 bases from J, with 7 bases between. In germline, CDR1 is SGHTA, CDR2 FQGNSA. CDR3 sequence (DNA): TGTGCCAGCAGCTTATTCCCAGACACTGAAGCTTTCTTT. Residues: CASSLFPDTEAFF.

The chain employs TRBV20-1 and TRBJ2-3; no reliable D call. The CDR3 spans 13 residues. Germline V lookup: CDR1 DFQATT, CDR2 SNEGSKA (reference sequence). V was shortened by 3 bases and J by 6 bases, with 13 bases between the two germline ends. CDR3 DNA sequence: TGCAGTGCTAGGAGGCGGCAGGAGGATACGCAGTATTTT. This translates into CSARRRQEDTQYF.

This clonotype turned up a few times. The chain couples TRBV4-1 to TRBJ2-2, with D tentatively TRBD2 (6 bases). V gave up 1 base and J gave up 5 bases, with 20 bases separating them. CDR1 is MGHRA, CDR2 YSYEKL, per germline. This CDR3 is built from 18 residues. As DNA, the CDR3 is TGCGCCAGCAGCCAAGGGGCCGGAGGGCGCAAGGGGACCGGGGAGCTGTTTTTT. This sequence encodes CASSQGAGGRKGTGELFF.

There are many counts of this clonotype. This chain connects TRBV20-1 to TRBJ1-5; no definite D call. Looked up from germline, CDR1 is DFQATT and CDR2 is SNEGSKA (reference sequence). V was clipped by 3 bases and J by 5 bases, with 5 bases between them. The length of the CDR3 is 11 residues. The CDR3 DNA sequence: TGCAGTGCTAGGAAGGATCAGCCCCAGCATTTT. Translating it yields CSARKDQPQHF.

This clonotype was found many times. The chain links TRBV6-1 to TRBJ2-1; 8 bases align to TRBD1. The junction had 21 bases not matched to a gene; V was cut back by 6 bases and J by 8 bases. Germline V CDR1 and CDR2: MNHNS, SASEGT. The CDR3 sequence is 18 residues long. The CDR3 nucleotides are TGTGCCAGCAGCCGCGACCCCTGGACAGGGCGGTGGATGGATGAGCAGTTCTTC. It is translated as CASSRDPWTGRWMDEQFF.

This clonotype was recorded at least ten times. The J gene is TRBJ2-4, the V gene TRBV5-1; 9 bases match TRBD1. Germline CDR1 SGHRS, CDR2 YFSETQ. This CDR3 is 16 amino acids long. J gave up 1 base and V 4 bases, and 6 bases lay outside the gene matches. The CDR3 spells CASSLRTGEAKNIQYF. As DNA, the CDR3 is TGCGCCAGCAGCCTTCGGACAGGGGAGGCCAAAAACATTCAGTACTTC. The full variable domain, its missing parts supplied by reference TRBV5-1 and TRBJ2-4, is KAGVTQTPRYLIKTRGQQVTLSCSPISGHRSVSWYQQTPGQGLQFLFEYFSETQRNKGNFPGRFSGRQFSNSRSEMNVSTLELGDSALYLCASSLRTGEAKNIQYFGAGTRLSVL.

This clonotype was counted only a few times. The chain carries TRBV5-1 and TRBJ2-5; the D gene could be TRBD1 or TRBD2 (6 bases each). Germline assignment: CDR1 SGHRS and CDR2 YFSETQ. With 6 bases removed from V and 5 bases from J, the gap between germline ends came to 14 bases. The CDR3 is made up of 13 amino acids. DNA of the CDR3: TGCGCCAGCACCCCCGGGGGCACGGAGACCCAGTACTTC. As protein: CASTPGGTETQYF.

This clonotype was seen at least ten times. The chain combines TRBV20-1 with TRBJ1-1, with TRBD1 as a possible D gene (6 bases). Between the trimmed V and J ends, which lost 4 bases and 5 bases, there was a span of 11 bases. CDR1 and CDR2 from the germline V gene are DFQATT and SNEGSKA (reference sequence). This CDR3 spans 12 amino acids. CDR3 nucleotides: TGCAGTGCTACCGCCGGACAGACTGAAGCTTTCTTT. This gives the protein CSATAGQTEAFF.

Of note for this clonotype: A much larger clone lies a single base off, so this may be a read error. The chain couples TRBV11-2 to TRBJ2-1; D ambiguous. Germline V gene data show CDR1 as SGHAT and CDR2 as FQNNGV. Trimming took 11 bases from V and 10 from J, leaving 15 bases between them. There are 11 residues in the CDR3. CDR3 coding DNA: TGTGCCTCGGGTAGGGATTACGAGCAGTTCTTC. Encoded protein: CASGRDYEQFF.

This clonotype was seen many times. The rearrangement joins TRBV3-1 to TRBJ2-1; 10 positions match TRBD2. The CDR3 is 15 amino acids. CDR1 and CDR2 from the germline V gene are LGHDT and YNNKEL (reference sequence). V shed 5 bases, J shed 7 bases, and the junction held 8 bases outside the gene matches. CDR3 loop: CASSGGRLAGNEQFF. The CDR3 coding sequence is TGTGCCAGCAGCGGGGGGAGACTAGCGGGTAATGAGCAGTTCTTC.

This clonotype was seen ten or more times. This CDR3 reads CASSPRDRASYGYTF. The CDR3 DNA sequence: TGTGCCAGCAGTCCGAGGGACAGGGCCTCCTATGGCTACACCTTC. The rearrangement joins TRBV27 to TRBJ1-2, with 9 bases fitting TRBD1. This CDR3 has 15 residues. From germline, CDR1 is MNHEY and CDR2 SMNVEV (reference sequence). With V trimmed by 5 bases and J by 4 bases, 8 bases remained unmatched.

The chain recombines TRBV14 with TRBJ1-1; tentative D call: TRBD1 (5 bases). The V gene lost 4 bases and the J gene lost 4 bases, with 13 bases spanning the gap. Germline loops: CDR1 SGHDN, CDR2 FVKESK. The length of the CDR3 is 14 residues. CDR3: CASSRGEVGTEAFF. The CDR3 DNA reads TGTGCCAGCAGCCGGGGGGAGGTGGGCACTGAAGCTTTCTTT. The full variable domain, rest sourced from reference TRBV14 and TRBJ1-1, is EAGVTQFPSHSVIEKGQTVTLRCDPISGHDNLYWYRRVMGKEIKFLLHFVKESKQDESGMPNNRFLAERTGGTYSTLKVQPAELEDSGVYFCASSRGEVGTEAFFGQGTRLTVV.

The chain couples TRBV3-1 to TRBJ2-3; tentative D call: TRBD1 (5 bases). Germline CDR1 reads LGHDT; CDR2 reads YNNKEL (reference sequence). The V end lost 7 bases, the J end lost 2 bases, and 13 bases lay between the germline ends. CDR3 length: 14 amino acids. CDR3 sequence: CASTRALFTDTQYF. In DNA, the CDR3 is TGTGCCAGCACCAGGGCTCTTTTCACAGATACGCAGTATTTT.